This TCR beta chain is drawn from a study of T cell responses to AZD1222 COVID-19 vaccine. A note on this clone: Its antigen remains unknown.

The germline V gene encodes CDR1 GTSNPN and CDR2 SVGIG (reference sequence). The CDR3 loop spans 15 amino acids. The V gene lost 3 bases and the J gene lost 8 bases, with 19 bases spanning the gap. Study-level points and caveats: Across spike, vaccine-associated CD4 TCRs were found, dominant at 160-218 and 743-854. Without day 14 samples, only post-peak T cell repertoires were studied.

Using immunoSEQ multiplex PCR, the repertoire was profiled, and TCRdb retains in-frame clones only, with some absent. The table lists fewer than 100,000 clones, roughly nine tenths of them singletons, with 9.5% to 15% in the top ten. This sequence was found in an adult in good health. Source: peripheral blood, taken on day 0 of AZD1222 vaccination. The chain employs TRBV30 and TRBJ1-4, with D possibly TRBD1 on 5 matching bases. The CDR3 DNA reads as TGTGCCTGGAGCCCACTTACCGCGGCAGGGGAAAAACTGTTTTTT. Translating gives CAWSPLTAAGEKLFF.